This T cell receptor (beta chain) is drawn from a study of T cell changes during pregnancy in multiple sclerosis (dated by TCRdb to 2018 to 2020). Describing the broader study: The study examined how the T cell repertoire changed over the course of pregnancy in women with multiple sclerosis.

The library was built by means of the immunoSEQ multiplex PCR assay. TCRdb took this table from immuneACCESS and kept in-frame rearrangements with V and J called. Such tables lack part of the clones; where checked against another copy, unresolved V genes explain under half of the gap, and the rest is unexplained. The sample data list approximately 30,000 clones, and 80% to 90% of these were observed just once. The ten largest clones take up around 10% of the sample. On this clone itself: Its antigen remains undetermined. Nothing much larger sits one base from this clone, and base qualities are not available.

Reading from cysteine to phenylalanine, the CDR3 counts 12 amino acids. Only the CDR3 DNA is retained, 36 bases long and in frame from the first base. Clipping removes 6 bases from V and 13 bases from J, with 8 as the unmatched junction base count. CDR1 and CDR2 were assigned from the germline V gene as SGHTA and FQGTGA. The TCR comes from a female donor with multiple sclerosis, enrolled in a pregnancy study. The rearranged segments are TRBV7-3 and TRBJ2-3, with 9 junctional bases fitting TRBD2. Sequences were derived from CD8+ T cells from peripheral blood mononuclear cells, sampled in the third trimester of pregnancy. CDR3 reads: CASRDSSGVKYF. The nucleotide sequence is TGTGCCAGCAGAGACTCTAGCGGGGTTAAGTATTTT. Reference TRBV7-3 and TRBJ2-3 proteins supply the regions before and after the CDR3; the full variable domain is: GAGVSQTPSNKVTEKGKYVELRCDPISGHTALYWYRQSLGQGPEFLIYFQGTGAADDSGLPNDRFFAVRPEGSVSTLKIQRTERGDSAVYLCASRDSSGVKYFGPGTRLTVL.